Listed below are T cell receptor beta chains from one sample, sequenced in a study of T cell clones after liver transplantation. The method was immunoSEQ multiplex PCR; TCRdb's version includes in-frame clones alone and lacks a portion of them. Of roughly 70,000 clones listed, about 92% are singletons. The specimen comprised CD4+ T cells from blood, sampled before liver transplant. All receptors derive from a human donor who received a liver transplant. CDR3s include the opening cysteine and the closing phenylalanine or tryptophan. Each record gives: D gene, clone size, V gene, J gene, CDR3 DNA, CDR3 protein. A D gene is named only where the DNA matches it firmly. Size is omitted from some rows. Given values are once, few, many or a class for expanded clones.

>TRBD1|-|TRBV27|TRBJ1-2
TGTGCCACACAGGGGGCCACTAACTATGGCTACACCTTC
CATQGATNYGYTF
>-|-|TRBV29-1|TRBJ2-5
TGCAGCGTAAGTCGTTCGGGGGAGACCCAGTACTTC
CSVSRSGETQYF
>TRBD2|once|TRBV11-2|TRBJ2-3
TGTGCCAGCAGCTCGTATGTGGGGCTAGCGGGAGTAGGCACAGATACGCAGTATTTT
CASSSYVGLAGVGTDTQYF
>-|-|TRBV4-2|TRBJ1-4
TGTGCCAGCAGCCAAGATCTATTCGAAAAACTGTTTTTT
CASSQDLFEKLFF
>TRBD2|-|TRBV7-3|TRBJ2-1
TGTGCCCACGGAATTAGCGGGAAATATGAGCAGTTCTTC
CAHGISGKYEQFF
>-|-|TRBV19|TRBJ2-1
TGTGCCAGTACCACCCGGGGGGCGGTCTACAATGAGCAGTTCTTC
CASTTRGAVYNEQFF
>TRBD1|-|TRBV10-2|TRBJ1-1
TGCGCCAGCACCCGGACAGGGGCGGAGAACACTGAAGCTTTCTTT
CASTRTGAENTEAFF
>-|-|TRBV6-1|TRBJ2-4
TGTGCCAGCAGTGAATCTGGGGGTAGCATCGAAAACATTCAGTACTTC
CASSESGGSIENIQYF
>TRBD1|few|TRBV27|TRBJ1-2
TGTGCCAGCAGTTCCGGGACAGGGGGCCGCATCTATGGCTACACCTTC
CASSSGTGGRIYGYTF
>-|-|TRBV18|TRBJ2-5
TGTGCCAGCTCACAGAGGCGCGCGGAGACCCAGTACTTC
CASSQRRAETQYF
>TRBD2|-|TRBV5-1|TRBJ2-4
TGCGCCAGCAGCCCCGGACTAGCGGCAGCCAAAAACATTCAGTACTTC
CASSPGLAAAKNIQYF
>-|-|TRBV7-3|TRBJ1-5
TGTGCCAGCAGCTTAAGGGACCGCTATCAGCCCCAGCATTTT
CASSLRDRYQPQHF
>TRBD1|-|TRBV29-1|TRBJ2-7
TGCAGCGCCGACAGGGGCTACGAGCAGTACTTC
CSADRGYEQYF
>-|-|TRBV30|TRBJ2-1
TGTGCCTGCGGGGCGGCCTACAATGAGCAGTTCTTC
CACGAAYNEQFF
>-|-|TRBV6-5|TRBJ1-5
TGTGCCAGCAGGATCAGGGTTTATAGCAATCAGCCCCAGCATTTT
CASRIRVYSNQPQHF
>TRBD1|once|TRBV4-2|TRBJ2-3
TGTGCCAGCAGCCAGGGACAGGGGGGGTCTAGCACAGATACGCAGTATTTT
CASSQGQGGSSTDTQYF
>TRBD2|-|TRBV11-3|TRBJ2-6
TGTGCCAGCAGCTCTGGGACTAGCGGAGCGGCCTCTGGGGCCAACGTCCTGACTTTC
CASSSGTSGAASGANVLTF
>-|-|TRBV5-1|TRBJ2-5
TGCGCCAGCAGCGGCGGGACTCCGGATGGGACCCAGTACTTC
CASSGGTPDGTQYF
>-|-|TRBV10-2|TRBJ2-7
TGCGCCAGCAGTGAAATGGTTTACGAGCAGTACTTC
CASSEMVYEQYF
>-|-|TRBV28|TRBJ2-5
TGTGCCAGCAGTTTACACGGCCCCCAAGAGACCCAGTACTTC
CASSLHGPQETQYF
>TRBD2|once|TRBV7-2|TRBJ2-2
TGTGCCAGCAGCCCCCTCGGGAGGGCGGCCGGGGAGCTGTTTTTT
CASSPLGRAAGELFF
>-|once|TRBV5-6|TRBJ1-5
TGTGCCAGCAGCCTCTATTTCATGGGCGGCAATCAGCCCCAGCATTTT
CASSLYFMGGNQPQHF
>-|few|TRBV2|TRBJ1-5
TGTGCCAGCATGGACAATCCCAATCAGCCCCAGCATTTT
CASMDNPNQPQHF
>-|once|TRBV5-1|TRBJ2-5
TGCGCCAGCGCGTACGGGGCCCAAGAGACCCAGTACTTC
CASAYGAQETQYF
>-|-|TRBV18|TRBJ2-3
TGTGCCAGCTCGGGGCTCACAGATACGCAGTATTTT
CASSGLTDTQYF
>TRBD1|-|TRBV7-9|TRBJ1-4
TGTGCCAGCAGCTCCGGGACAGGGGATGAAAAACTGTTTTTT
CASSSGTGDEKLFF
>-|-|TRBV11-2|TRBJ2-1
TGTGCCAGCAGCTCATCGGGGCTCTCCTACAATGAGCAGTTCTTC
CASSSSGLSYNEQFF
>-|few|TRBV28|TRBJ2-4
TGTGCCAGCACCGGACGAGAGGCCGGGACCAAAAACATTCAGTACTTC
CASTGREAGTKNIQYF
>-|once|TRBV2|TRBJ2-7
TGTGCCAGCAGTGGGACGCAGAGTTACTCCTACGAGCAGTACTTC
CASSGTQSYSYEQYF
>TRBD2|once|TRBV11-2|TRBJ2-1
TGTGCCAGCAGCTCAGCCCAGACTAGCGGGAGTCACAATGAGCAGTTCTTC
CASSSAQTSGSHNEQFF
>TRBD2|-|TRBV19|TRBJ2-3
TGTGCCAGTAGTTGGGGGGGATCAGATACGCAGTATTTT
CASSWGGSDTQYF
>-|-|TRBV14|TRBJ2-5
TGTGCCAGCAGCCAAGCGGCTAGCCGGGAGACCCAGTACTTC
CASSQAASRETQYF
>TRBD1|once|TRBV6-6|TRBJ1-5
TGTGCCACCTCGTCGGTAGGGGGCCCGCCCCAGCATTTT
CATSSVGGPPQHF
>TRBD2|-|TRBV2|TRBJ2-1
TGTGCCAGCAGTGGAGGCGGGAGTTCCTACAATGAGCAGTTCTTC
CASSGGGSSYNEQFF
>-|-|TRBV6-5|TRBJ2-1
TGTGCCAGCAGCACGGGACATTTTCTTGAGCAGTTCTTC
CASSTGHFLEQFF
>-|-|TRBV7-3|TRBJ2-5
TGTGCCAGCAGCCTACATCCAGGGGATCAAGAGACCCAGTACTTC
CASSLHPGDQETQYF
>-|few|TRBV18|TRBJ1-1
TGTGCCAGCTCACCAGGACAAGGCCGGAACACTGAAGCTTTCTTT
CASSPGQGRNTEAFF
>-|-|TRBV28|TRBJ1-1
TGTGCCAGCAGTTTATACGACACTGAAGCTTTCTTT
CASSLYDTEAFF
>-|-|TRBV6-6|TRBJ2-5
TGTGCCAGCAGTGGAAGGGGGGGGTTAGAGACCCAGTACTTC
CASSGRGGLETQYF